This note documents a single T cell receptor beta chain sequence. This clone appeared a few times. The clone's antigen remains unknown. No clone much larger than this one lies a single base away; base qualities are absent. The CDR3 regions of human TCRbeta chains were analyzed by immunosequencing. The original methods were these. Repertoire TCRs were matched against a reference library of SARS-CoV-2-specific TCRs generated with the MIRA antigen-specificity platform. Breadth was defined as the fraction of unique TCRs that were SARS-CoV-2-associated. Depth was defined as the fraction of total T cells that were SARS-CoV-2-associated. Using the MIRA data, each spike-specific TCR was mapped to the spike region that the TCR reacts to and placed in a CD4 or CD8 class. Log10-transformed breadth and depth values were compared by one-way ANOVA with Sidak's multiple comparisons tests. TCRdb took over this immuneACCESS table, retaining in-frame rearrangements with V and J assigned. Such tables are incomplete; in checked studies, under half of the missing clones stem from an unresolved V gene, and the remainder is unexplained. V and J calls and clone size are given by that table; D and trimming were obtained from the DNA. The sample table shows approximately 150,000 clones, and 70% to 90% are seen once. The top ten hold under 5.5% of the sample.

This sample was included in a study of T cell responses to AZD1222 COVID-19 vaccine (dated by TCRdb to about 2021). With respect to the entire study: A total of just over 230 trial participants underwent TCR sequencing, of whom 200 to 220 had received two doses of AZD1222 and some 25 had received two doses of the MenACWY control vaccine. Trial participants were enrolled by age into 18-55, 56-69 and 70-plus year subgroups, with around 140, 26 and 57 TCR-sequenced participants respectively. Study-wide findings and limitations: No day 14 peak-response samples were available, so repertoires were characterized only after the peak T cell response. The whole spike protein was spanned by vaccine-associated CD4 TCRs, and dominant responses were seen in regions 160-218 and 743-854. The 56-69-year group was small, and its depth increase did not reach significance, likely because of low power. After two AZD1222 doses, both the breadth and the depth of spike-specific TCRs were significantly higher than at day 0 and than in MenACWY recipients. Most participants were white British and females outnumbered males, and the authors suggested that clonal diversity may have been underestimated. Nearly half of unique spike-specific TCRs reportedly recognized epitopes outside regions mutated in the B.1.351 and B.1.1.7 variants. Conclusions about previously exposed vaccinees were limited because only five to seven AZD1222 recipients were SARS-CoV-2 seropositive at baseline.

Explained via the paper, the time point label denotes: about 28 days (+/-7) after the second vaccine dose. The treatment or condition label, read with the paper, signifies: meningococcal conjugate vaccine given as trial control. The vaccinee samples were drawn from two UK trials, COV001 and COV002, one of which was a single-blind randomized controlled phase 2/3 trial testing AZD1222 (ChAdOx1 nCoV-19) in healthy adults. For TCRbeta chain sequencing, PBMC samples were collected from trial participants at day 0 and at day 28 after the second dose. The germline V gene (reference sequence) sets CDR1 to LNHDA and CDR2 to SQIVND. Trimming takes 5 bases off V and 3 bases off J; junction bases not matched to a gene: 13. The cysteine opens and the phenylalanine closes a CDR3 of 17 amino acids. The retained sequence is limited to the CDR3, 51 bases, with the frame set at the first base.

The rearrangement combines TRBV19 with TRBJ2-1, and TRBD2 matches 7 of the central bases. Sequencing used peripheral blood, obtained 28 days after the second dose of the MenACWY control vaccine. The sequence was obtained from an adult who received the MenACWY meningococcal vaccine as a control. For the CDR3, the sequence is CASSFTSGTINYNEQFF. Read as DNA, the sequence is TGTGCCAGTAGTTTCACGTCCGGGACTATAAACTACAATGAGCAGTTCTTC.